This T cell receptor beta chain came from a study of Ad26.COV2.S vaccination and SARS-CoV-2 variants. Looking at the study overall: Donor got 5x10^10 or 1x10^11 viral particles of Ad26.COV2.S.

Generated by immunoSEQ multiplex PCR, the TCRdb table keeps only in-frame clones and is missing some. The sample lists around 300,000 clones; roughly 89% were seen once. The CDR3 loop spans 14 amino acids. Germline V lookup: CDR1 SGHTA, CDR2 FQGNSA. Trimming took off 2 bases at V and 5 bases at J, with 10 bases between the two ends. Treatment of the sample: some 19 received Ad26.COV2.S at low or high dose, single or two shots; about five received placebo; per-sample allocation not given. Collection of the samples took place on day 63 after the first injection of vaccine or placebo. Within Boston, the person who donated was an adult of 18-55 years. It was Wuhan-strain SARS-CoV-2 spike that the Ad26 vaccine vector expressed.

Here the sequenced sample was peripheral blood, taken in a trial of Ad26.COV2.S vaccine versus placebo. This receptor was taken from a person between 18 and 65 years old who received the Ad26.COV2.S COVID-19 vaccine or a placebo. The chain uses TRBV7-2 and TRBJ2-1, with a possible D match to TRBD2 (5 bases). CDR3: CASSLSRTDNEQFF. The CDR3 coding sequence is TGTGCCAGCAGCTTAAGTAGGACTGACAATGAGCAGTTCTTC.